Listed below are T cell receptor beta chains from one sample, sequenced in a study of T cell clones after liver transplantation. Method: immunoSEQ multiplex PCR; TCRdb's copy keeps in-frame clones and lacks some. Found here are more than 100,000 clones, about 80% of them singletons; the top ten hold approximately 3%. Sequencing used CD4+ T cells from blood, obtained about 50 months after liver transplant. The source is a human patient who received a liver transplant. Some T cells may be provided by the graft donor. CDR3s include the opening cysteine and the closing phenylalanine or tryptophan. A D gene is named only where the DNA matches it firmly. Only part of the rows carry a size: once, few, many, or a class if the clone is expanded.

CASSPAGRGGTEAFF	TGTGCCAGCAGCCCGGCTGGAAGGGGCGGAACTGAAGCTTTCTTT	once	15	.	TRBV7-9	TRBJ1-1
CASSRGFQETQYF	TGTGCCAGCTCCCGAGGTTTTCAAGAGACCCAGTACTTC	.	13	.	TRBV27	TRBJ2-5
CASSQDSKETQYF	TGTGCCAGCAGCCAGGACAGTAAAGAGACCCAGTACTTC	.	13	.	TRBV7-3	TRBJ2-5
CARGARESHMNTEAFF	TGCGCCAGGGGGGCCCGTGAGTCCCACATGAACACTGAAGCTTTCTTT	.	16	.	TRBV23-1	TRBJ1-1
CASGLSGRMGTDNQPQHF	TGTGCTAGTGGTTTGTCGGGTAGGATGGGGACGGACAATCAGCCCCAGCATTTT	.	18	.	TRBV12-5	TRBJ1-5
CASTLGGVGRNQPQHF	TGTGCCAGTACCCTGGGGGGTGTAGGGCGCAATCAGCCCCAGCATTTT	once	16	.	TRBV19	TRBJ1-5
CASSFQPNTEAFF	TGTGCCAGCAGCTTCCAGCCAAACACTGAAGCTTTCTTT	.	13	.	TRBV11-2	TRBJ1-1
CASSLEGQTAGAQYF	TGTGCCAGCAGCCTGGAGGGACAGACGGCAGGGGCCCAGTACTTC	.	15	.	TRBV11-1	TRBJ2-5
CASSFMTGTGGNQPQHF	TGTGCCAGCAGCTTTATGACCGGGACAGGGGGGAATCAGCCCCAGCATTTT	.	17	TRBD1	TRBV7-9	TRBJ1-5
CASSLGGSRGTGHEQFF	TGTGCCAGCAGCTTAGGGGGTAGCCGGGGAACCGGCCATGAGCAGTTCTTC	.	17	.	TRBV7-6	TRBJ2-1
CASSVVSNSPLHF	TGTGCCAGCAGCGTAGTGAGTAATTCACCCCTCCACTTT	.	13	.	TRBV9	TRBJ1-6
CASRVTGATNYGYTF	TGTGCCAGTAGAGTGACAGGGGCGACTAACTATGGCTACACCTTC	.	15	TRBD1	TRBV19	TRBJ1-2
CASSLGTNNEQFF	TGCGCCAGCAGCTTGGGGACCAACAATGAGCAGTTCTTC	.	13	.	TRBV5-1	TRBJ2-1
CASKTLGNTEAFF	TGTGCCAGCAAAACTTTAGGGAACACTGAAGCTTTCTTT	.	13	.	TRBV6-1	TRBJ1-1
CASSVGGRVINEQFF	TGTGCCAGCAGCGTAGGTGGCAGGGTCATCAATGAGCAGTTCTTC	.	15	.	TRBV9	TRBJ2-1
CASSLVGGEPQHF	TGTGCCAGCAGCTTAGTAGGGGGGGAGCCCCAGCATTTT	.	13	.	TRBV7-6	TRBJ1-5
CASSVDQGLGGNTIYF	TGTGCCAGCAGCGTAGATCAGGGGCTGGGGGGAAACACCATATATTTT	few	16	.	TRBV9	TRBJ1-3
CASSVLTGGLFF	TGTGCCAGCAGTGTCCTTACAGGGGGACTGTTTTTT	.	12	TRBD1	TRBV2	TRBJ1-4
CASSQQGLYGYTF	TGTGCCAGCAGTCAACAGGGGTTGTATGGCTACACCTTC	.	13	TRBD1	TRBV27	TRBJ1-2
CASSGFTDTQYF	TGTGCCAGCAGCGGTTTCACAGATACGCAGTATTTT	.	12	.	TRBV9	TRBJ2-3
CASRDVGATRTEKLFF	TGCGCCAGCAGGGACGTAGGGGCCACCCGAACCGAAAAACTGTTTTTT	.	16	.	TRBV5-1	TRBJ1-4
CAISDGQGSNSPLHF	TGTGCCATCAGTGACGGACAGGGAAGTAATTCACCCCTCCACTTT	.	15	TRBD1	TRBV10-3	TRBJ1-6
CASSFVGNEQFF	TGTGCCAGCAGCTTCGTTGGCAATGAGCAGTTCTTC	.	12	.	TRBV11-2	TRBJ2-1
CASSEQWNTEAFF	TGCGCCAGCAGTGAGCAATGGAACACTGAAGCTTTCTTT	once	13	.	TRBV10-1	TRBJ1-1
CASSTGQSGETQYF	TGTGCCAGTAGCACAGGGCAATCGGGGGAGACCCAGTACTTC	few	14	.	TRBV19	TRBJ2-5
CASSLYDRGNQPQHF	TGTGCCAGCAGCTTGTACGACAGGGGCAATCAGCCCCAGCATTTT	once	15	TRBD1	TRBV5-4	TRBJ1-5
CASRRPGLAGAGELFF	TGTGCCAGCAGACGACCGGGACTAGCGGGAGCCGGGGAGCTGTTTTTT	.	16	TRBD2	TRBV7-2	TRBJ2-2
CASSQTKNTEAFF	TGTGCCAGCAGCCAAACAAAAAACACTGAAGCTTTCTTT	.	13	.	TRBV14	TRBJ1-1
CASSTRTVVQGEAFF	TGTGCCAGTAGTACCAGGACGGTCGTACAGGGTGAAGCTTTCTTT	once	15	.	TRBV19	TRBJ1-1
CASSLRGTDYGYTF	TGTGCCAGCAGCTTAAGGGGGACGGACTATGGCTACACCTTC	.	14	.	TRBV7-3	TRBJ1-2
CASSLTAGGGEAFF	TGTGCCAGCAGCTTAACGGCAGGGGGAGGTGAAGCTTTCTTT	many	14	TRBD1	TRBV11-2	TRBJ1-1
CASSFGGGAGNEKLFF	TGTGCCAGCAGCTTCGGGGGAGGGGCGGGTAATGAAAAACTGTTTTTT	.	16	.	TRBV5-4	TRBJ1-4
CASSLQGSSYTF	TGTGCCAGCAGCTTACAGGGATCTAGCTACACCTTC	.	12	.	TRBV7-2	TRBJ1-2
CASSREGLYYGYTF	TGTGCCAGTAGCCGCGAAGGGTTATACTATGGCTACACCTTC	.	14	.	TRBV19	TRBJ1-2
CASNERDTQYF	TGTGCCTCCAACGAGCGGGATACGCAGTATTTT	.	11	.	TRBV30	TRBJ2-3
CASSRAGSTSYEQYF	TGTGCCAGCAGTCGGGCAGGGTCCACTTCCTACGAGCAGTACTTC	few	15	.	TRBV28	TRBJ2-7
CASSARAGTLLSWGYTF	TGTGCCAGCAGCGCGCGAGCCGGGACACTCCTCTCGTGGGGCTACACCTTC	.	17	.	TRBV7-6	TRBJ1-2
CASSFHDRLNTEAFF	TGTGCCAGCAGCTTCCACGACAGGCTGAACACTGAAGCTTTCTTT	.	15	.	TRBV7-8	TRBJ1-1
CASSLEVPGPSYEQYF	TGTGCCAGCAGCTTAGAGGTACCGGGCCCCTCCTACGAGCAGTACTTC	.	16	.	TRBV7-9	TRBJ2-7
CASRPNDRGGNTIYF	TGTGCCAGCAGGCCCAACGACAGGGGTGGAAACACCATATATTTT	.	15	TRBD1	TRBV27	TRBJ1-3
CSVEGQGSYNEQFF	TGCAGCGTTGAAGGGCAGGGGAGCTACAATGAGCAGTTCTTC	.	14	.	TRBV29-1	TRBJ2-1
CASRYSGGTNTGELFF	TGTGCCAGCAGATATAGCGGGGGGACAAACACCGGGGAGCTGTTTTTT	once	16	TRBD2	TRBV4-2	TRBJ2-2
CSVEKLAGVGETQYF	TGCAGCGTTGAAAAATTAGCGGGAGTAGGGGAGACCCAGTACTTC	.	15	TRBD2	TRBV29-1	TRBJ2-5
CASSHGGRRTKVMDEQFF	TGTGCCAGCAGCCACGGCGGTAGGAGGACTAAGGTAATGGATGAGCAGTTCTTC	once	18	.	TRBV14	TRBJ2-1
CASSFGQGKSYEQYF	TGTGCCAGCAGCTTCGGACAGGGGAAATCCTACGAGCAGTACTTC	.	15	TRBD1	TRBV11-3	TRBJ2-7
CSVSGGGTDTQYF	TGCAGCGTTTCGGGGGGCGGCACAGATACGCAGTATTTT	.	13	.	TRBV29-1	TRBJ2-3
CASSQPPRSNEQFF	TGTGCCAGCAGCCAACCTCCCCGCAGCAATGAGCAGTTCTTC	.	14	.	TRBV7-2	TRBJ2-1
CASSRAAGLGSNEQFF	TGCGCCAGCAGCCGGGCAGCGGGGCTCGGATCCAATGAGCAGTTCTTC	once	16	TRBD2	TRBV4-3	TRBJ2-1
CASSETGSYYGYTF	TGTGCCAGTAGTGAAACAGGATCGTACTATGGCTACACCTTC	.	14	.	TRBV19	TRBJ1-2
CASTLQGAGNTIYF	TGTGCCAGCACCCTACAGGGGGCTGGAAACACCATATATTTT	.	14	TRBD1	TRBV2	TRBJ1-3
CASSLPTSGGSTEAFF	TGTGCCAGTAGTCTCCCCACATCAGGGGGGTCCACTGAAGCTTTCTTT	.	16	TRBD1	TRBV19	TRBJ1-1
CASSLPQGTDTQYF	TGTGCCAGCAGCTTGCCACAAGGCACAGATACGCAGTATTTT	.	14	.	TRBV5-4	TRBJ2-3
CASSLTGYMNTEAFF	TGTGCCAGCAGCCTGACAGGGTACATGAACACTGAAGCTTTCTTT	few	15	TRBD1	TRBV7-6	TRBJ1-1
CSVGNSGQPQHF	TGCAGCGTTGGGAATTCTGGTCAGCCCCAGCATTTT	.	12	.	TRBV29-1	TRBJ1-5
CASSLGQLNTGELFF	TGTGCCAGCAGCTTAGGACAGCTGAACACCGGGGAGCTGTTTTTT	.	15	.	TRBV7-9	TRBJ2-2
CASLTQDSTSGANVLTF	TGTGCCAGCCTAACCCAGGACAGTACCTCTGGGGCCAACGTCCTGACTTTC	.	17	.	TRBV19	TRBJ2-6
CASSLNGAREETQYF	TGCGCCAGCAGCTTGAACGGGGCGCGGGAAGAGACCCAGTACTTC	.	15	.	TRBV5-1	TRBJ2-5
CASSPIAGDLPYEQYF	TGTGCCAGCTCACCAATAGCGGGGGATCTACCCTACGAGCAGTACTTC	.	16	TRBD2	TRBV18	TRBJ2-7
CSARKSLGQFF	TGCAGTGCTAGAAAGTCCTTAGGGCAGTTCTTC	.	11	.	TRBV20-1	TRBJ2-1